This entry concerns a single TCR beta chain. Its matching antigen is unknown. Sequenced samples came from active juvenile idiopathic arthritis patients. TCRdb keeps only in-frame clones here, not all; method: immunoSEQ multiplex PCR. The repertoire consists of 36,000 or so clones, with approximately 96% occurring once and the leading ten covering around 0.64%. The data were taken from a study of circulating and synovial CD4+ cells in juvenile arthritis. Study-level results: Some such blood samples were as oligoclonal as synovium. T cell genome counts differed by at least an order of magnitude between CPL and CD4 samples.

The length of the CDR3 is 14 residues. V lost 7 bases to trimming and J lost 6 bases, with 20 bases between them. Germline V lookup: CDR1 SGHKS, CDR2 YYEKEE (reference sequence). This chain connects TRBV5-5 to TRBJ2-7; D may be TRBD1 (5 bases). This sequence was found in a human donor with juvenile idiopathic arthritis. Sequenced input: CD4+ T cells from blood. DNA of the CDR3: TGTGCCAGCGCCACTCCTAGGGGTCCCCTCGAGCAGTACTTC. Translating gives CASATPRGPLEQYF.